The rows below give T cell receptor beta chains drawn from one sample of a study of shared clonotypes between healthy human individuals. The repertoire was sequenced with immunoSEQ multiplex PCR; TCRdb's copy has only in-frame clones and lacks some. The table records about 1.5 million clones, around 98% of them present only once. Sequenced sample: naive CD4+ T cells sorted from blood. The receptor source for this set is a man aged 25-45 years in good health. The CDR3 runs from the conserved cysteine through the conserved F or W. The order of the fields is J gene, V gene, D gene, clone size, CDR3 DNA, CDR3 protein. D genes are given only for firm matches. Not all rows give a size; the values are once, few, many and, for expanded clones, a class.

>TRBJ2-7|TRBV28|-|-
TGTGCCAGCAGACTCGGGGCCTACGAGCAGTACTTC
CASRLGAYEQYF
>TRBJ1-1|TRBV4-1|-|-
TGCGCCAGCAGCCGGCACCAGGATCCGAACACTGAAGCTTTCTTT
CASSRHQDPNTEAFF
>TRBJ2-1|TRBV29-1|-|-
TGCAGCGTTGGCCGGAGAGTAGGACACGATGAGCAGTTCTTC
CSVGRRVGHDEQFF
>TRBJ1-4|TRBV5-8|-|-
TGTGCCAGCAGCTGGGACATTGGGGATGAAAAACTGTTTTTT
CASSWDIGDEKLFF
>TRBJ2-5|TRBV25-1|TRBD1|-
TGTGCCAGCAGCGAATGGACAGGGGCGGAGACCCAGTACTTC
CASSEWTGAETQYF
>TRBJ2-1|TRBV9|TRBD1|-
TGTGCCAGCAGCGTCCGGACAGGGGTTACCTACAATGAGCAGTTCTTC
CASSVRTGVTYNEQFF
>TRBJ1-1|TRBV14|-|-
TGTGCCAGCAGCCCTCGGGCAGTGTACACTGAAGCTTTCTTT
CASSPRAVYTEAFF
>TRBJ2-7|TRBV10-3|TRBD1|-
TGTGCCATCAGCCCGGGACAGCTCTACGAGCAGTACTTC
CAISPGQLYEQYF
>TRBJ1-4|TRBV28|TRBD1|-
TGTGCCAACAGAAAACAGGGGGCGGGAGAAAAACTGTTTTTT
CANRKQGAGEKLFF
>TRBJ2-7|TRBV9|-|once
TGTGCCAGCAGCGTAGGCGGAGGGGGCACCTACGAGCAGTACTTC
CASSVGGGGTYEQYF
>TRBJ2-1|TRBV9|-|-
TGTGCCAGCAGCGTAGGTCCAGGTACACACAATGAGCAGTTCTTC
CASSVGPGTHNEQFF
>TRBJ2-6|TRBV5-1|TRBD2|-
TGCGCCAGCAGCGCAACCAAGCGGGGGATTGGTGGGGCCAACGTCCTGACTTTC
CASSATKRGIGGANVLTF
>TRBJ2-7|TRBV7-9|-|-
TGTGCCAGCAGCTCGGCCGACACCCGCTACGAGCAGTACTTC
CASSSADTRYEQYF
>TRBJ1-4|TRBV5-6|TRBD1|-
TGTGCCAGCTCCCGGACAGGGCGGACTGAAAAACTGTTTTTT
CASSRTGRTEKLFF
>TRBJ2-7|TRBV27|-|-
TGTGCCAGCAGGGGGCCACCCTACGAGCAGTACTTC
CASRGPPYEQYF
>TRBJ2-1|TRBV2|-|-
TGTGCCAGCAGTGAATTCCCAGTGGTAGCTTCCTACAATGAGCAGTTCTTC
CASSEFPVVASYNEQFF
>TRBJ2-3|TRBV7-2|TRBD2|once
TGTGCCAGCAGCTTAGGACTAGCAGGAACAGATACGCAGTATTTT
CASSLGLAGTDTQYF
>TRBJ2-3|TRBV28|TRBD2|-
TGTGCCAGCAGTTTTGCCGGGAGGGCCATGTTAGATACGCAGTATTTT
CASSFAGRAMLDTQYF
>TRBJ2-5|TRBV11-2|-|-
TGTGCCAGCAGCTTCGGGGAGACCCAGTACTTC
CASSFGETQYF
>TRBJ2-7|TRBV19|TRBD1|-
TGTGCCAGTAGTATAGGACAGGGGGTTGCCGAGCAGTACTTC
CASSIGQGVAEQYF
>TRBJ2-7|TRBV6-1|TRBD2|-
TGTGCCAGCAGTGAAAGGGCGGGGGGTAGAGAGCAGTACTTC
CASSERAGGREQYF
>TRBJ1-2|TRBV5-6|-|-
TGTGCCAGCAGCTTGGGAGGGCATAGGGAGACTAACTATGGCTACACCTTC
CASSLGGHRETNYGYTF
>TRBJ2-5|TRBV7-9|-|once
TGTGCCAGCAGCTCATCTAGCTCCCAAGAGACCCAGTACTTC
CASSSSSSQETQYF
>TRBJ2-7|TRBV14|TRBD2|-
TGTGCCAGCAGCCCCGAGTCCTCCGGACTAGCGGGAGGAGGCGAGCAGTACTTC
CASSPESSGLAGGGEQYF
>TRBJ2-1|TRBV5-4|TRBD1|-
TGTGCCAGCCGAAATCCCCGGGACAGCTCCTACAATGAGCAGTTCTTC
CASRNPRDSSYNEQFF
>TRBJ2-7|TRBV6-1|TRBD1|-
TGTGCCAGCAGTCGGGACAGCTATTACGAGCAGTACTTC
CASSRDSYYEQYF